One sample yielded the 7 T cell receptor beta chains listed below, sequenced in a study of cytomegalovirus exposure and HLA in healthy donors (TCRdb year 2017). Library method: the immunoSEQ multiplex PCR assay. TCRdb took this table from immuneACCESS and kept in-frame rearrangements with V and J called. Such tables lack part of the clones; where checked against another copy, unresolved V genes explain under half of the gap, and the rest is unexplained. The sample yields some 240,000 clones; roughly 86% were counted once. The leading ten clones occupy 1% to 1.5% of the sample. Sequencing input: PBMCs. The receptor set was obtained from a woman between 25 and 40 years old in good health and CMV-seropositive.

This clone came up once. This chain uses TRBV7-3 with TRBJ1-1; perhaps TRBD1 as D (5 bases). CDR1 is SGHTA, CDR2 FQGTGA, per germline. Trimming left V 2 bases short and J 7 bases short, with 11 bases between. The CDR3 sequence is 13 residues long. Written as DNA, the CDR3 is TGTGCCAGCAGCTTACGGCAGGGTGGTGAAGCTTTCTTT. Its protein product is CASSLRQGGEAFF.

The genes are TRBV5-1 and TRBJ2-1, with 10 bases fitting TRBD2. Germline lookup yields CDR1 SGHRS and CDR2 YFSETQ. The CDR3 is made up of 16 amino acids. After removal of 2 bases from V and 0 bases from J, the junction contained 2 bases not matched to a gene. The CDR3 nucleotides read TGCGCCAGCAGCTTTAGCGGGAGGAGCTCCTACAATGAGCAGTTCTTC. Residues: CASSFSGRSSYNEQFF.

V is TRBV4-1 and J is TRBJ2-1; TRBD1 might be the D (6 bases). V was shortened by 3 bases and J by 0 bases, with 9 bases between the two germline ends. Germline V gives CDR1 MGHRA, CDR2 YSYEKL. This CDR3 spans 15 amino acids. CDR3 bases: TGCGCCAGCAGCCAGGACAGTAACTCCTACAATGAGCAGTTCTTC. Translating it yields CASSQDSNSYNEQFF.

The chain recombines TRBV5-4 with TRBJ1-3, with D possibly being TRBD1 (5 bases). Trimming left V 4 bases short and J 4 bases short, with 12 bases between. CDR1 SGHNT and CDR2 YYREEE come from the germline V gene (reference sequence). This CDR3 has 14 residues. CDR3 bases: TGTGCCAGCAGCCCCGACCCAGGGGGAAACACCATATATTTT. It encodes CASSPDPGGNTIYF.

The chain's CDR3 is CAWSVKIGAGELFF. CDR3 coding DNA: TGTGCCTGGAGTGTAAAGATCGGGGCCGGGGAGCTGTTTTTT. This rearrangement joins TRBV30 to TRBJ2-2, with D possibly matching TRBD2 (5 bases). The CDR3 has 14 residues. The ends were cut back, 0 bases at V and 6 bases at J, with 11 bases in the middle. CDR1 is GTSNPN and CDR2 is SVGIG in the germline V gene (reference sequence).

The chain carries TRBV20-1 and TRBJ2-1; D perhaps matches TRBD2 (5 bases). The CDR3 covers 10 residues. CDR1 and CDR2 (germline): DFQATT, SNEGSKA (reference sequence). V lost 3 bases and J 8 bases, leaving 5 bases between the germline ends. The CDR3 DNA sequence: TGCAGTGCTAGTAGCGATGAGCAGTTCTTC. It specifies CSASSDEQFF.

V usage is TRBV30 and J usage is TRBJ2-3; weak D call: TRBD1 (5 bases). The CDR3 runs to 13 residues. Trimming removed 4 bases from V and 2 bases from J, with 10 bases in between. CDR1 GTSNPN and CDR2 SVGIG come from the germline V gene (reference sequence). The CDR3 nucleotides read TGTGCCTGGACGGGCAGGGTCACAGATACGCAGTATTTT. Residues: CAWTGRVTDTQYF.